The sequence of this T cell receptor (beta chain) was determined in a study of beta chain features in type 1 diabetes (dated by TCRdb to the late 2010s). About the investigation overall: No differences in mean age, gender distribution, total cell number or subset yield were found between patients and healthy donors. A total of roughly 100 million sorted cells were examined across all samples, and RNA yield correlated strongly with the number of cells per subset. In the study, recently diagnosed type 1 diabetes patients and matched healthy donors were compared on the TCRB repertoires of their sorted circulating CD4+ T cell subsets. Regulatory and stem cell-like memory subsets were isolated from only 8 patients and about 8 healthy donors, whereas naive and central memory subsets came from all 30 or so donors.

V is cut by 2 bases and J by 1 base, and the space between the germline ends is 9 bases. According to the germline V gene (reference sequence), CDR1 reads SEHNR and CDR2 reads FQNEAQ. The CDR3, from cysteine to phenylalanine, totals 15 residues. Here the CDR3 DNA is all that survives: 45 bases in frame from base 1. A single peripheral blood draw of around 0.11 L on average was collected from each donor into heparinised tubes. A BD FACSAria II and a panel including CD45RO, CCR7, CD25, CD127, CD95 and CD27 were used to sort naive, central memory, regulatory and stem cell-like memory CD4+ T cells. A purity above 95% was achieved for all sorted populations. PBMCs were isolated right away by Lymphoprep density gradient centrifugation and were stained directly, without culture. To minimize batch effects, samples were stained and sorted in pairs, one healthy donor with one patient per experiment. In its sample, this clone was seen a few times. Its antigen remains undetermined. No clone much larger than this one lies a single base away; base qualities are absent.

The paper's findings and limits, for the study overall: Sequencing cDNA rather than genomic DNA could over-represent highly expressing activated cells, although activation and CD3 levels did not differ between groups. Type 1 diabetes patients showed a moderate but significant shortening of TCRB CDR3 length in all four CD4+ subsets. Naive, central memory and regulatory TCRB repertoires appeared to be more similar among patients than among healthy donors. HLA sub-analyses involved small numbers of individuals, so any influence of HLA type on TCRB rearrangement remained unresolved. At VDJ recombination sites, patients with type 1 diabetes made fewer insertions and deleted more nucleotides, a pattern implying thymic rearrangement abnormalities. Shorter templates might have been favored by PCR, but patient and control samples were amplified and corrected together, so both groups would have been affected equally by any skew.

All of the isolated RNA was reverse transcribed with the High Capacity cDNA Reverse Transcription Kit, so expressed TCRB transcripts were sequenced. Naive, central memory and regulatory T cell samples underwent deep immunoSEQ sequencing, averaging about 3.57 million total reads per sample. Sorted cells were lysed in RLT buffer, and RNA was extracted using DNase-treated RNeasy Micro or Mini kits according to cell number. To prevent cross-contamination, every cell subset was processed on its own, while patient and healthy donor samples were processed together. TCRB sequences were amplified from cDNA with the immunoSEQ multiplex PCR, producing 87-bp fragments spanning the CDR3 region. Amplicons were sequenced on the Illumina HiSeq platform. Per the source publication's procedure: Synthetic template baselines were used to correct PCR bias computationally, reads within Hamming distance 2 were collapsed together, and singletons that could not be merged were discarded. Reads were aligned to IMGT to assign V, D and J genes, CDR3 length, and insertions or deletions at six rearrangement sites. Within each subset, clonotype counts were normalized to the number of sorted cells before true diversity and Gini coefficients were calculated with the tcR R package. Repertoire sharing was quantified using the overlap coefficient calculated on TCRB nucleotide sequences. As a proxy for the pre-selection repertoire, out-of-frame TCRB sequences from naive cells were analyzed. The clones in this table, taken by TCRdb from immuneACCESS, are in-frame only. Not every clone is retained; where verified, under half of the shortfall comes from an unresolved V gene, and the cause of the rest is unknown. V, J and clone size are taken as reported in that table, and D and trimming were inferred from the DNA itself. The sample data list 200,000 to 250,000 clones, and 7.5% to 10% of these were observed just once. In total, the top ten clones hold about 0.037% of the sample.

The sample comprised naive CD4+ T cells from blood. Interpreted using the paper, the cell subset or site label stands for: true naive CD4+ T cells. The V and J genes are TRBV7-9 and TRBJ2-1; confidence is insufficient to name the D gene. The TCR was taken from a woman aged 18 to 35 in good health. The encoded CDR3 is CASSLRELSYNEQFF. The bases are TGTGCCAGCAGCTTACGCGAATTGTCCTACAATGAGCAGTTCTTC.